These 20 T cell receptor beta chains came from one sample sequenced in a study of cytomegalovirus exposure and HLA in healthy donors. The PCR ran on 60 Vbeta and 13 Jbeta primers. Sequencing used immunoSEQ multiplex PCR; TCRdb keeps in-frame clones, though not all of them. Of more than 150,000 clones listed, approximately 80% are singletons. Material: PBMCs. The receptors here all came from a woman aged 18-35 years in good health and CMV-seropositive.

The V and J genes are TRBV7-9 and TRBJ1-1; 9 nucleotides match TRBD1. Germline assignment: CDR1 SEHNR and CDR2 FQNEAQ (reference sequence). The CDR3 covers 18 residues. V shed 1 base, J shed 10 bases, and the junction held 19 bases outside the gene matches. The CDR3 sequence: CASSLGGRGQGLRAPAFF. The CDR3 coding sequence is TGTGCCAGCAGCTTAGGAGGAAGGGGACAGGGTCTACGGGCCCCAGCTTTCTTT.

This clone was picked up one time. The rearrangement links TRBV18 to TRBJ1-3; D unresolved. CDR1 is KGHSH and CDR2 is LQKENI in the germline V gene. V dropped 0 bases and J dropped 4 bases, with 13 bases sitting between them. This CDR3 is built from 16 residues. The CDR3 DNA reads TGTGCCAGCTCACCACCGTTTTTAACTTCAGGAAACACCATATATTTT. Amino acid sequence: CASSPPFLTSGNTIYF. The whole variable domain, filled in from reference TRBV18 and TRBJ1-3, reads NAGVMQNPRHLVRRRGQEARLRCSPMKGHSHVYWYRQLPEEGLKFMVYLQKENIIDESGMPKERFSAEFPKEGPSILRIQQVVRGDSAAYFCASSPPFLTSGNTIYFGEGSWLTVV.

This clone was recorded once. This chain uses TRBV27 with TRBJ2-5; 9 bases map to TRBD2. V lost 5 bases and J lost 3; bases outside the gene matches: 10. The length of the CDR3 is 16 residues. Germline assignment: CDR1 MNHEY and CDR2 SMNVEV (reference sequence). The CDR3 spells CASSRLASGDKETQYF. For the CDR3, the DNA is TGTGCCAGCAGTCGCTTGGCTAGCGGGGACAAAGAGACCCAGTACTTC.

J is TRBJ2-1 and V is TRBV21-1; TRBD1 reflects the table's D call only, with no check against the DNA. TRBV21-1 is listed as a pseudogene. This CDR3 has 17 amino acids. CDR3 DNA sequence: TGTGCCAGCAGAAATCTTGTGTTGGGGACAGGCCACCGTTTTCAGTTCTTC. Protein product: CASRNLVLGTGHRFQFF.

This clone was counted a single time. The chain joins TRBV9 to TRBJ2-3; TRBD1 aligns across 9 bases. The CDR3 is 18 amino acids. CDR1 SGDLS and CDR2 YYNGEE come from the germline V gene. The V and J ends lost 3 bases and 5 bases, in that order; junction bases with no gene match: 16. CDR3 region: CASSARTTGTGRGDTQYF. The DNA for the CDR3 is TGTGCCAGCAGCGCTCGAACGACAGGGACAGGGCGAGGAGATACGCAGTATTTT.

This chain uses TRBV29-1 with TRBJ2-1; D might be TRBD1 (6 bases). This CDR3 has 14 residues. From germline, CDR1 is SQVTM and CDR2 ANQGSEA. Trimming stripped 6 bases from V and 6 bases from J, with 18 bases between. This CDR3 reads CSVETGQTANEQFF. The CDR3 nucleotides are TGCAGCGTAGAGACAGGCCAAACGGCCAATGAGCAGTTCTTC.

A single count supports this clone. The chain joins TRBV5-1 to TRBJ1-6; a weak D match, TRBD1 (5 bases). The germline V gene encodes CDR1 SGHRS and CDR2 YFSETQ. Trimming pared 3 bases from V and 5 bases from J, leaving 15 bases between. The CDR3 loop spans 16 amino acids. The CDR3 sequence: CASSWDGTPNNSPLHF. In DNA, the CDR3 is TGCGCCAGCAGCTGGGACGGGACTCCAAATAATTCACCCCTCCACTTT.

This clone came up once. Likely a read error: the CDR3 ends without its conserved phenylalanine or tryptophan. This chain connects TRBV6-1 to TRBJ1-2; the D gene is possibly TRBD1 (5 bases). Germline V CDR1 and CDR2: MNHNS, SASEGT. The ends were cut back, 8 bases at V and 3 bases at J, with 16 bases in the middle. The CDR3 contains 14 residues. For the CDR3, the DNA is TGTGCCAGCGTGCGACAGCCTTCCTACTATGGCTACACCCTC. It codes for CASVRQPSYYGYTL.

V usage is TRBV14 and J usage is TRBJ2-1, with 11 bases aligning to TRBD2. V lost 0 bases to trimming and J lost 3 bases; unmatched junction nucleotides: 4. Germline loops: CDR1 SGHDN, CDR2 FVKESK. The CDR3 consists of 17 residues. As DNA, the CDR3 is TGTGCCAGCAGCCAAGATTGGACTAGCGGGTTCTACAATGAGCAGTTCTTC. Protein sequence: CASSQDWTSGFYNEQFF.

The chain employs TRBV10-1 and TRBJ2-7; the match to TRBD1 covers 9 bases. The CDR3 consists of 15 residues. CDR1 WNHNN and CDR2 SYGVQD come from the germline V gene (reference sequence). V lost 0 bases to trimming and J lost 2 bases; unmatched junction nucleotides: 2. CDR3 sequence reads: CASSESGTGPYEQYF. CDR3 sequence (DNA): TGCGCCAGCAGTGAGTCAGGGACAGGGCCCTACGAGCAGTACTTC.

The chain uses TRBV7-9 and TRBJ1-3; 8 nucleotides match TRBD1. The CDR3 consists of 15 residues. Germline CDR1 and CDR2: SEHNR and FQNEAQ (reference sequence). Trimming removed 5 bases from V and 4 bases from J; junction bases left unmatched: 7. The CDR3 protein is CASSIRTGTGNTIYF. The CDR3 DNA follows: TGTGCCAGCAGCATTCGGACAGGGACCGGAAACACCATATATTTT.

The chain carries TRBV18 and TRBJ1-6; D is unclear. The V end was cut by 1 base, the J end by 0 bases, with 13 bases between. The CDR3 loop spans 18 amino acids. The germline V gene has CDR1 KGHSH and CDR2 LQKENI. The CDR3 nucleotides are TGTGCCAGCTCACCACAACGATTTATTAGCTCCTATAATTCACCCCTCCACTTT. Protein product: CASSPQRFISSYNSPLHF.

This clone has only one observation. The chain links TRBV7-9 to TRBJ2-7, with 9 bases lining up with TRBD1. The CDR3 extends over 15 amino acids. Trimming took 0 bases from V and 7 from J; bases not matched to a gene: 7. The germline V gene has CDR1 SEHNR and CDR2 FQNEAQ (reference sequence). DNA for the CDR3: TGTGCCAGCAGCTTAGCCGGGACAGGGTCGAGGGAGCAGTACTTC. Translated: CASSLAGTGSREQYF.

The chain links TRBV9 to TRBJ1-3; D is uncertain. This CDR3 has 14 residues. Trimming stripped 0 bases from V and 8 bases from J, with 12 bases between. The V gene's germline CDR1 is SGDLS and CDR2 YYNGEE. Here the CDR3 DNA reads TGTGCCAGCAGCGTAGATGTTGAGGAAGACACCATATATTTT. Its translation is CASSVDVEEDTIYF.

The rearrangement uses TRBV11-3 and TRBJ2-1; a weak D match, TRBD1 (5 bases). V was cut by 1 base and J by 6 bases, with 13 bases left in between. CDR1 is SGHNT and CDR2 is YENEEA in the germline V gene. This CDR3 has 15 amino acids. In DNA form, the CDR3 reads TGTGCCAGCAGCTTAGTAAGGGGCAGGAGCAATGAGCAGTTCTTC. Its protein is CASSLVRGRSNEQFF.

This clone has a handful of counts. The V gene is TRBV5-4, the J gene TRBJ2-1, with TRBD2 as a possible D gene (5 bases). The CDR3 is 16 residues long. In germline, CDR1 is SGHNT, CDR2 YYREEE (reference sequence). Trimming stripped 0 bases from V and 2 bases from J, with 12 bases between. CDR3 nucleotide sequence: TGTGCCAGCAGCTTGGGACCCAGCGGTACCTACAATGAGCAGTTCTTC. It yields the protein CASSLGPSGTYNEQFF.

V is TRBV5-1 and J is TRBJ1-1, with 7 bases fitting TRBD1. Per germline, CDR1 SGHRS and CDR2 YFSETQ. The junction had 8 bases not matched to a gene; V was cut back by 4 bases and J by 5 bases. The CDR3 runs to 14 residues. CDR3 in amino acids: CASSTGQESTEAFF. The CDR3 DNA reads TGCGCCAGCAGCACCGGACAGGAAAGTACTGAAGCTTTCTTT.

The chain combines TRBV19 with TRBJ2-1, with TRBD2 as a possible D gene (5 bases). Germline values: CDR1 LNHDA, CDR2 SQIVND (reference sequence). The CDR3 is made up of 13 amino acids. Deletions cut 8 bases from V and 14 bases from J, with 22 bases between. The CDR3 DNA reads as TGTGCCAGTCGGGCCTTGAGCAGCGAGGGCAAGTTCTTC. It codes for CASRALSSEGKFF.

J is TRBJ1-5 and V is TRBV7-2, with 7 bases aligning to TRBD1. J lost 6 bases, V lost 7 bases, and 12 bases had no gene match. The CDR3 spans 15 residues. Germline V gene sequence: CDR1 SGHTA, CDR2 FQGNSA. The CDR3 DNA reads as TGTGCCAGCATGGTTTTTATAGACAGGGCTCAGCCCCAGCATTTT. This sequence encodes CASMVFIDRAQPQHF.

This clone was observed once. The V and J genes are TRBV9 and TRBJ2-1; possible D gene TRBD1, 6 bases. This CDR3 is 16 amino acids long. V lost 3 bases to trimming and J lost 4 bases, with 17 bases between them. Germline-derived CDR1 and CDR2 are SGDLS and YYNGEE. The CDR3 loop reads CASSAQQGPGYNEQFF. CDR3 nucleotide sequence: TGTGCCAGCAGCGCCCAACAGGGCCCGGGGTACAATGAGCAGTTCTTC.